This entry features one T cell receptor (beta chain) sequence. Its antigen is unidentified. The protocol was immunoSEQ multiplex PCR, while the TCRdb copy is restricted to in-frame clones and leaves out a portion. The top ten hold around 1.5% of the sample, which has approximately 81,000 clones, around 93% seen once. The sample originates from a study of human versus mouse CDR3 diversity and MHC coevolution. Study details: Reportedly, immunoSEQ detects one in 200,000 T cells with minimized PCR bias.

Study results and caveats: Human T cells were selected on several MHC II alleles. Clonal inequality was lowest in most of the three human donors.

CDR3 length: 12 amino acids. CDR1 and CDR2 from the germline V gene are MNHNS and SASEGT. J was trimmed by 7 bases and V by 4 bases; bases with no gene match: 3. The TCR sequence derives from a person aged 30-69 years in good health. The sample comprised naive CD4+ T cells from blood. Subset meaning: CD45RO-negative CD62L-positive naive CD4 T cells. V usage is TRBV6-1 and J usage is TRBJ1-1; 7 bases map to TRBD1. The DNA of the CDR3 is TGTGCCAGCAGTGGACAGGGCCGTGAAGCTTTCTTT. Its translation: CASSGQGREAFF.